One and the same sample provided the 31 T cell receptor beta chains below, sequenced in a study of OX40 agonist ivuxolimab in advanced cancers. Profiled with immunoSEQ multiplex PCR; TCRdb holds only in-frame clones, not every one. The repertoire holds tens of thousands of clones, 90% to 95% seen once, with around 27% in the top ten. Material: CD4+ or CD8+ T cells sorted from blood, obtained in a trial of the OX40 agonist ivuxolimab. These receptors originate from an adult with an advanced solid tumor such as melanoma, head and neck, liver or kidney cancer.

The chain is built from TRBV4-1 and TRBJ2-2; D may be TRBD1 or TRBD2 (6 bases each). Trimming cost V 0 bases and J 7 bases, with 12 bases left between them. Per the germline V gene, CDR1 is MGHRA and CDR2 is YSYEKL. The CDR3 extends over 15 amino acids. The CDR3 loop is CASSQDLGGGGELFF. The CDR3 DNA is TGCGCCAGCAGCCAAGATTTGGGGGGCGGCGGGGAGCTGTTTTTT.

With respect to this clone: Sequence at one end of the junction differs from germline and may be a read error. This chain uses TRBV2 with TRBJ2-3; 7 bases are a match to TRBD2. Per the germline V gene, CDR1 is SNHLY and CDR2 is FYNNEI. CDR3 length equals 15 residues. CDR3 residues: CAGRPGTTYTDTQYF. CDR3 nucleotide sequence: TGTGCCGGCAGACCCGGGACTACCTACACAGATACGCAGTATTTT.

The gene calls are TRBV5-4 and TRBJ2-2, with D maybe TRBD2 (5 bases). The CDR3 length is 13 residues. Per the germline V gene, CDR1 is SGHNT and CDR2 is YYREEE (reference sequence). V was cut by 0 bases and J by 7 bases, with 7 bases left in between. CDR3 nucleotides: TGTGCCAGCAGCTTGGATGGAGGCGGGGAGCTGTTTTTT. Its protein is CASSLDGGGELFF.

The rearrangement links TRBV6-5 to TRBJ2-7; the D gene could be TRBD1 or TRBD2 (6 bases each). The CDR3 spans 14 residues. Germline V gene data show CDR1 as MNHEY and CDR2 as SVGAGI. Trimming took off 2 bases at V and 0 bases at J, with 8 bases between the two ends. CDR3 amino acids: CASSYEGGSYEQYF. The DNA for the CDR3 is TGTGCCAGCAGTTACGAGGGGGGCTCCTACGAGCAGTACTTC.

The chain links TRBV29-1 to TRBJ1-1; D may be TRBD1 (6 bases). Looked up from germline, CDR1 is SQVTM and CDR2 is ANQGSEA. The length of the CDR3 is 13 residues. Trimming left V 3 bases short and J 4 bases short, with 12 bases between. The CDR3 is CSVDRGAGTEAFF. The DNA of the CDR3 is TGCAGCGTTGATCGGGGGGCGGGCACTGAAGCTTTCTTT.

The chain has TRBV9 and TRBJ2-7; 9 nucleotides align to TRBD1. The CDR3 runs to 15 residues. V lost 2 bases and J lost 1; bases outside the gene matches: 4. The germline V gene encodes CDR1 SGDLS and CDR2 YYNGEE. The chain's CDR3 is CASSVAGQGSYEQYF. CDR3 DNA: TGTGCCAGCAGCGTGGCGGGACAGGGTTCCTACGAGCAGTACTTC.

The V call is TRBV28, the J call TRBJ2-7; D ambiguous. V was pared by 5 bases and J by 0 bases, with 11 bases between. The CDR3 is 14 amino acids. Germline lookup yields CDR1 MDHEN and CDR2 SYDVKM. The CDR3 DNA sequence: TGTGCCAGCAGTCTCCCGAGAGGCTCCTACGAGCAGTACTTC. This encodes CASSLPRGSYEQYF.

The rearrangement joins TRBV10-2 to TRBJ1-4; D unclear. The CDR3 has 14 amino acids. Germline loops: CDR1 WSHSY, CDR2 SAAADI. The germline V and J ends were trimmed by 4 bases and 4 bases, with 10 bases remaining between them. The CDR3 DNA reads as TGCGCCAGCAGTGTTGAACAGTTTAATGAAAAACTGTTTTTT. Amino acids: CASSVEQFNEKLFF.

CDR3 amino acids: CASTNRGAYEQYF. CDR3 coding DNA: TGTGCCAGCACTAACCGTGGTGCCTACGAGCAGTACTTC. The chain recombines TRBV5-6 with TRBJ2-7; no reliable D call. The CDR3 spans 13 residues. Germline assignment: CDR1 SGHDT and CDR2 YYEEEE. V was pared by 6 bases and J by 2 bases, with 12 bases between.

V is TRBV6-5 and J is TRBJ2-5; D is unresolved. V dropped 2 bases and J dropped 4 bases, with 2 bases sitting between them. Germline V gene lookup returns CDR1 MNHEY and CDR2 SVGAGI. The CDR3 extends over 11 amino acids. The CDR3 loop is CASSYPETQYF. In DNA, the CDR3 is TGTGCCAGCAGTTACCCAGAGACCCAGTACTTC.

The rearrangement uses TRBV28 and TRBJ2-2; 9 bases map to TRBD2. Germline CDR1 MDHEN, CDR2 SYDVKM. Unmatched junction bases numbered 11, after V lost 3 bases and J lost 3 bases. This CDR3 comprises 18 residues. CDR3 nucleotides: TGTGCCAGCAGTTTCCCCGGGCTAGCGGGACGATACACCGGGGAGCTGTTTTTT. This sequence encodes CASSFPGLAGRYTGELFF.

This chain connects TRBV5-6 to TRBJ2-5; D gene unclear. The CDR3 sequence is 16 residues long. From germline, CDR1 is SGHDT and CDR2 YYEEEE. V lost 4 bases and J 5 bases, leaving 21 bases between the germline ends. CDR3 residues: CASSPSYYTLRETQYF. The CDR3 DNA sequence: TGTGCCAGCAGCCCTTCATACTACACCCTGAGGGAGACCCAGTACTTC.

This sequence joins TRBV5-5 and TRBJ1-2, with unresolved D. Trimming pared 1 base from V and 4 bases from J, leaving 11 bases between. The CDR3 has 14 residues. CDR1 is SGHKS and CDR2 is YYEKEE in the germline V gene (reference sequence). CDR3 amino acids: CASSLRRTPYGYTF. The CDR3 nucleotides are TGTGCCAGCAGCTTGAGGCGAACCCCCTATGGCTACACCTTC.

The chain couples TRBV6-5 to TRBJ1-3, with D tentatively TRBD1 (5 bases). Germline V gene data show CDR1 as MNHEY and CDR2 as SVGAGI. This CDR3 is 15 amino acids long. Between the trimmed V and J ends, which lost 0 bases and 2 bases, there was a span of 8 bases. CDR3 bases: TGTGCCAGCAGTTACTCGGCAGGGACTGGAAACACCATATATTTT. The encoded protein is CASSYSAGTGNTIYF.

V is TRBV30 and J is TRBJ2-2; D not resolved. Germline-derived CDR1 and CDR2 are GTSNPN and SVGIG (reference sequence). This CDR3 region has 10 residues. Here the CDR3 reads CASHSGELFF. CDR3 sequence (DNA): TGTGCTTCACATTCCGGGGAGCTGTTTTTT. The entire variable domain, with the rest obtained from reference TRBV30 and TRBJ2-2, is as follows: SQTIHQWPATLVQPVGSPLSLECTVEGTSNPNLYWYRQAAGRGLQLLFYSVGIGQISSEVPQNLSASRPQDRQFILSSKKLLLSDSGFYLCASHSGELFFGEGSRLTVL.

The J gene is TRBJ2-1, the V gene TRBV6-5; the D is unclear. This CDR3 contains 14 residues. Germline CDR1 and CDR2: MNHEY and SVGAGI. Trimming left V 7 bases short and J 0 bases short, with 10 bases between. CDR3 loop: CASKGPSSYNEQFF. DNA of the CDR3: TGTGCCAGCAAGGGCCCTAGCTCCTACAATGAGCAGTTCTTC.

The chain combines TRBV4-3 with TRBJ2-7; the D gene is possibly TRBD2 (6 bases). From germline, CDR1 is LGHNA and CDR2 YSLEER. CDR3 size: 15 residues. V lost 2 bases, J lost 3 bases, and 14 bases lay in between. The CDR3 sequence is CASSQRAVGSYEQYF. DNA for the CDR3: TGCGCCAGCAGCCAACGGGCGGTCGGGAGCTACGAGCAGTACTTC.

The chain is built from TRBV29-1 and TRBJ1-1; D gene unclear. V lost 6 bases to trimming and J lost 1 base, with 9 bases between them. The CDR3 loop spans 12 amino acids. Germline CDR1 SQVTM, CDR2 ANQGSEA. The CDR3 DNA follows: TGCAGCGTGAAAGTCCAGAACACTGAAGCTTTCTTT. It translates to CSVKVQNTEAFF.

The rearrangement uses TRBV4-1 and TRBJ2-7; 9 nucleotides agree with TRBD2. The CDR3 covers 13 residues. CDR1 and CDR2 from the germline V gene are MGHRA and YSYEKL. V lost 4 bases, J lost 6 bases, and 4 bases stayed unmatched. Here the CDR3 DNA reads TGCGCCAGCAGCCTAGCGGGAGCCGCCGAGCAGTACTTC. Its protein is CASSLAGAAEQYF.

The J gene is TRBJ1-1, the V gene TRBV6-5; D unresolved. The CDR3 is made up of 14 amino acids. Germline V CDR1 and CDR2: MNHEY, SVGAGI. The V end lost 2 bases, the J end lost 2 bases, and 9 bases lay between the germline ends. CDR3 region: CASSYRGFNTEAFF. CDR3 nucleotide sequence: TGTGCCAGCAGTTACCGGGGTTTTAACACTGAAGCTTTCTTT.

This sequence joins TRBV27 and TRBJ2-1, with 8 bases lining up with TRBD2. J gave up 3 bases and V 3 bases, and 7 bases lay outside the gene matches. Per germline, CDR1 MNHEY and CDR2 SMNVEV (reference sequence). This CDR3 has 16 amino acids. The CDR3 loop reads CASSFAGGIIYNEQFF. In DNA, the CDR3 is TGTGCCAGCAGTTTTGCGGGGGGTATTATCTACAATGAGCAGTTCTTC.

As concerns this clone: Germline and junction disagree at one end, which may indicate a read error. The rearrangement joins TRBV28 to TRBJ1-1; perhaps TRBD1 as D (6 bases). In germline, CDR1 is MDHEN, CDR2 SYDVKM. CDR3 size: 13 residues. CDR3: CASSFTGNPEAFF. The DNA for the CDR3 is TGTGCCAGCAGTTTCACAGGGAACCCTGAAGCTTTCTTT.

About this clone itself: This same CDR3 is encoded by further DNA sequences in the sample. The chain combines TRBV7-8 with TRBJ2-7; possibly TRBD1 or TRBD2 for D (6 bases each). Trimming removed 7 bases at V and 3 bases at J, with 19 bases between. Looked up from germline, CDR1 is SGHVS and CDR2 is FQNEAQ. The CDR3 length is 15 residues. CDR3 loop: CASTRGGPNDYEQYF. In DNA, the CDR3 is TGTGCCAGCACCAGAGGGGGGCCGAACGACTACGAGCAGTACTTC. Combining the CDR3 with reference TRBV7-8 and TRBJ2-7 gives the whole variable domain GAGVSQSPRYKVAKRGQDVALRCDPISGHVSLFWYQQALGQGPEFLTYFQNEAQLDKSGLPSDRFFAERPEGSVSTLKIQRTQQEDSAVYLCASTRGGPNDYEQYFGPGTRLTVT.

The CDR3 sequence: CASSVGGVQANEQFF. The CDR3 coding sequence is TGTGCCAGCAGCGTAGGGGGAGTACAAGCCAATGAGCAGTTCTTC. The chain combines TRBV9 with TRBJ2-1; a weak D match, TRBD2 (5 bases). Germline lookup yields CDR1 SGDLS and CDR2 YYNGEE. The ends were cut back, 0 bases at V and 6 bases at J, with 13 bases in the middle. The CDR3 has 15 amino acids.

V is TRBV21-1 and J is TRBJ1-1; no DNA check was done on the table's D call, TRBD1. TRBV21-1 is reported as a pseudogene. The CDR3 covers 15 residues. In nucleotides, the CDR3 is TGTGCCAGCAGCAAAGGGGCAGGGGGCGTGATTGAAGCTTTCTTT. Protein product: CASSKGAGGVIEAFF.

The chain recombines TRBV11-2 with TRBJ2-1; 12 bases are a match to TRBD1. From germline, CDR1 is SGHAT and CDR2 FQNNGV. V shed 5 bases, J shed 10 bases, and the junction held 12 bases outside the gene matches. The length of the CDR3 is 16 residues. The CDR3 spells CASSAGTGGFISEQFF. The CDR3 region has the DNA TGTGCCAGCAGCGCGGGGACAGGGGGCTTCATAAGCGAGCAGTTCTTC. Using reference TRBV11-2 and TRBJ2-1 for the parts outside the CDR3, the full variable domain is EAGVAQSPRYKIIEKRQSVAFWCNPISGHATLYWYQQILGQGPKLLIQFQNNGVVDDSQLPKDRFSAERLKGVDSTLKIQPAKLEDSAVYLCASSAGTGGFISEQFFGPGTRLTVL.

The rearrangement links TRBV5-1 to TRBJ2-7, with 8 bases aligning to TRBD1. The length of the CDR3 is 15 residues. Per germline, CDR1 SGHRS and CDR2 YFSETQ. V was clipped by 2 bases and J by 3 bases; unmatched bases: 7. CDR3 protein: CASSLAAGGFYEQYF. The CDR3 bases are TGCGCCAGCAGCTTAGCAGCAGGGGGCTTCTACGAGCAGTACTTC.

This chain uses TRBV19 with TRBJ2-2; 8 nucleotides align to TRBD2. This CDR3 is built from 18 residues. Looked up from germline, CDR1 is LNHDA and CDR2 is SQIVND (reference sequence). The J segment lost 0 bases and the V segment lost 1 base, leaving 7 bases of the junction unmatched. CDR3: CASSIVTRGATNTGELFF. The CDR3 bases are TGTGCCAGTAGTATAGTTACGCGGGGGGCGACGAACACCGGGGAGCTGTTTTTT. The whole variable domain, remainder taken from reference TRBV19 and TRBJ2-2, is DGGITQSPKYLFRKEGQNVTLSCEQNLNHDAMYWYRQDPGQGLRLIYYSQIVNDFQKGDIAEGYSVSREKKESFPLTVTSAQKNPTAFYLCASSIVTRGATNTGELFFGEGSRLTVL.

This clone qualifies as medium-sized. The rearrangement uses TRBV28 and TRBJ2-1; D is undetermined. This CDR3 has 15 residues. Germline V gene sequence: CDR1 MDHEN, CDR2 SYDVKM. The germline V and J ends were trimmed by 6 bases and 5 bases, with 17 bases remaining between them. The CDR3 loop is CASSRKVAIHNEQFF. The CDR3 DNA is TGTGCCAGCAGCCGCAAGGTCGCCATACACAATGAGCAGTTCTTC.

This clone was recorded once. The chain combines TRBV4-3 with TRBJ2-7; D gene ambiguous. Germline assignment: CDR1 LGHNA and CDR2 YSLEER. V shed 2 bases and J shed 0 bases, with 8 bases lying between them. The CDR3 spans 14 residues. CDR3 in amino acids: CASSQSGGSYEQYF. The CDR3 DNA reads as TGCGCCAGCAGCCAATCCGGCGGCTCCTACGAGCAGTACTTC.

For the CDR3, the DNA is TGTGCCAGCAGTTCTTGGACAGGGAACACTGAAGCTTTCTTT. As protein: CASSSWTGNTEAFF. V is TRBV27 and J is TRBJ1-1; 7 bases align to TRBD1. The germline CDR1 and CDR2 sequences are MNHEY and SMNVEV (reference sequence). The J segment lost 1 base and the V segment lost 4 bases, leaving 3 bases of the junction unmatched. The CDR3 has 14 amino acids.